This TCR beta chain was documented in a study of blood T cell repertoires in COVID-19. Per germline, CDR1 GTSNPN and CDR2 SVGIG (reference sequence). V lost 8 bases and J lost 6, with 19 bases in between. The CDR3 consists of 14 residues. Clones were sequenced by immunoSEQ multiplex PCR, and TCRdb holds only the in-frame ones, with some missing. The data contain approximately 240,000 clones, nearly 85% of them singletons. The chain employs TRBV30 and TRBJ2-2, with TRBD2 as a possible D gene (7 bases). The specimen sequenced was peripheral blood. The source of this sequence is a human donor in a cohort sampled during active COVID-19. Written as DNA, the CDR3 is TGTGCCCTCGGATGGACTAGGGGGGCCGGGGAGCTGTTTTTT. It translates to CALGWTRGAGELFF.